What follows are 3 T cell receptor beta chains derived from one specimen sequenced in a study of siplizumab effects on memory and regulatory T cells. Clones were read by immunoSEQ multiplex PCR, and TCRdb kept only the in-frame ones, dropping some. The table includes about 50,000 clones, nearly 95% detected once. The sample was CD8+ T cells sorted from blood. The receptors were gathered from a human donor in good health.

This chain uses TRBV28 with TRBJ2-3, with D unclear. CDR1 and CDR2 from the germline V gene are MDHEN and SYDVKM. The CDR3 has 16 residues. The V end lost 7 bases, the J end lost 1 base, and 18 bases lay between the germline ends. CDR3 sequence reads: CASTPPAFLGTDTQYF. CDR3 bases: TGTGCCAGCACCCCCCCGGCTTTCCTAGGCACAGATACGCAGTATTTT.

The V and J genes are TRBV7-9 and TRBJ2-1; the D gene is possibly TRBD1 (5 bases). The CDR3 is made up of 13 amino acids. Germline V gives CDR1 SEHNR, CDR2 FQNEAQ (reference sequence). The V end lost 5 bases, the J end lost 8 bases, and 13 bases lay between the germline ends. The CDR3, as DNA: TGTGCCAGCAGCCAGGGCCAGGGCGATGAGCAGTTCTTC. Protein sequence: CASSQGQGDEQFF.

CDR3 nucleotides: TGTGCCAGCAGCTTATACTCCGGGACAGGGTCAAAAGATACGCAGTATTTT. Protein product: CASSLYSGTGSKDTQYF. The V and J genes are TRBV7-8 and TRBJ2-3; 9 bases are a match to TRBD1. This CDR3 spans 17 amino acids. V gave up 2 bases and J gave up 5 bases; unmatched junction bases: 11. The germline gives CDR1 SGHVS, CDR2 FQNEAQ.